These 27 T cell receptor beta chains came from one sample sequenced in a study of CD8+ T cells in alopecia areata. Specified treatment: oral pan-JAK inhibitor, 5-10 mg twice daily. Extracted RNA was reverse transcribed, and the resulting cDNA served as sequencing template. Assay used: immunoSEQ multiplex PCR; TCRdb lists only in-frame clones, some missing. The table records fewer than 110,000 clones, more than 75% of them present only once. The material sequenced was CD8+ T cells sorted from blood, taken between weeks 30 and 35, from a patient treated with tofacitinib. The receptors originated from a human donor with alopecia areata.

This clone turned up a few times. This chain connects TRBV29-1 to TRBJ2-1; 7 bases are shared with TRBD1. The germline V gene encodes CDR1 SQVTM and CDR2 ANQGSEA. After removal of 7 bases from V and 2 bases from J, the junction contained 8 bases not matched to a gene. This CDR3 has 14 residues. CDR3 region: CSGGRDSAYNEQFF. The CDR3 DNA follows: TGCAGCGGGGGCCGGGACAGTGCCTACAATGAGCAGTTCTTC.

This chain links TRBV9 with TRBJ2-7; D tentatively reads TRBD1 or TRBD2 (5 bases each). This CDR3 spans 16 amino acids. The V end lost 0 bases, the J end lost 5 bases, and 18 bases lay between the germline ends. In germline, CDR1 is SGDLS, CDR2 YYNGEE. Here the CDR3 reads CASSVGGTALRDEQYF. As DNA, the CDR3 is TGTGCCAGCAGCGTAGGAGGGACGGCCTTAAGAGACGAGCAGTACTTC.

The rearrangement uses TRBV4-2 and TRBJ2-7; D is possibly TRBD2 (5 bases). The CDR3 length is 16 residues. Trimming took off 2 bases at V and 7 bases at J, with 21 bases between the two ends. The V gene's germline CDR1 is LGHNA and CDR2 YNFKEQ. In nucleotides, the CDR3 is TGTGCCAGCAGCCAAAACGGAGCTGGGGTGGGAGAGGAGCAGTACTTC. Amino acids: CASSQNGAGVGEEQYF.

The genes are TRBV6-5 and TRBJ2-1, with D perhaps being TRBD1 or TRBD2 (5 bases each). Trimming stripped 4 bases from V and 4 bases from J, with 11 bases between. The germline V gene has CDR1 MNHEY and CDR2 SVGAGI. The CDR3 sequence is 14 residues long. CDR3 coding DNA: TGTGCCAGCAGTTCGGGGCCGGGATACAATGAGCAGTTCTTC. Its protein product is CASSSGPGYNEQFF.

This clone was found once. The rearrangement uses TRBV15 and TRBJ2-3; 9 bases align to TRBD2. The CDR3 runs to 14 residues. V lost 8 bases and J lost 4; bases outside the gene matches: 7. Per germline, CDR1 LNHNV and CDR2 YYDKDF (reference sequence). CDR3: CATGALAGADTQYF. CDR3 bases: TGTGCCACCGGCGCACTAGCGGGTGCAGATACGCAGTATTTT.

V and J are TRBV28 and TRBJ1-5, with D possibly matching TRBD1 (5 bases). In germline, CDR1 is MDHEN, CDR2 SYDVKM. The CDR3 extends over 16 amino acids. The germline V and J ends were trimmed by 6 bases and 2 bases, with 17 bases remaining between them. CDR3 amino acids: CASSPPRGLRNQPQHF. In DNA form, the CDR3 reads TGTGCCAGCAGCCCTCCGAGGGGTCTCCGCAATCAGCCCCAGCATTTT.

The chain is built from TRBV6-5 and TRBJ2-2, with D tentatively TRBD1 (5 bases). The V and J ends lost 7 bases and 0 bases respectively, with 12 bases between them. There are 15 residues in the CDR3. Germline loops: CDR1 MNHEY, CDR2 SVGAGI. CDR3 in amino acids: CASKPPTANTGELFF. The CDR3 DNA reads as TGTGCCAGCAAGCCCCCGACAGCGAACACCGGGGAGCTGTTTTTT.

The V call is TRBV19, the J call TRBJ2-2, with D tentatively TRBD1 or TRBD2 (5 bases each). In germline, CDR1 is LNHDA, CDR2 SQIVND (reference sequence). CDR3 length equals 13 residues. Trimming pared 11 bases from V and 3 bases from J, leaving 13 bases between. DNA of the CDR3: TGTGCCGTTTCCGGGACCTACACCGGGGAGCTGTTTTTT. This sequence encodes CAVSGTYTGELFF.

This sequence joins TRBV9 and TRBJ2-3; D uncertain. Germline-derived CDR1 and CDR2 are SGDLS and YYNGEE. The CDR3 loop spans 18 amino acids. The germline V and J ends were trimmed by 0 bases and 0 bases, with 17 bases remaining between them. The CDR3 region has the DNA TGTGCCAGCAGCGTAGAGGGTGGCATTAAAGGAAGCACAGATACGCAGTATTTT. Its translation: CASSVEGGIKGSTDTQYF.

Written as DNA, the CDR3 is TGTGCCAGCAGCTTACGCAGGGGGGTTGAGACCCAGTACTTC. Translating gives CASSLRRGVETQYF. This chain links TRBV5-6 with TRBJ2-5, with D possibly matching TRBD1 (7 bases). V was clipped by 2 bases and J by 5 bases, with 13 bases between them. CDR1 SGHDT and CDR2 YYEEEE come from the germline V gene. CDR3 length: 14 residues.

The CDR3 protein is CASSFGQGVNEQYF. CDR3 DNA sequence: TGCGCCAGCAGCTTTGGACAGGGGGTCAACGAGCAGTACTTC. This chain uses TRBV4-1 with TRBJ2-7, with 10 bases fitting TRBD1. This CDR3 region has 14 residues. CDR1 and CDR2 (germline): MGHRA, YSYEKL. Germline trimming cut 5 bases from V and 5 bases from J; bases unmatched to any gene: 6.

This clone has a handful of counts. The chain couples TRBV30 to TRBJ2-3, with 14 bases fitting TRBD2. Per the germline V gene, CDR1 is GTSNPN and CDR2 is SVGIG (reference sequence). The CDR3 is 14 residues long. V lost 5 bases, J lost 4 bases, and 2 bases stayed unmatched. Here the CDR3 DNA reads TGTGCCTGGTCGGGACTAGCGGGGGCAGATACGCAGTATTTT. Translated: CAWSGLAGADTQYF.

This chain uses TRBV19 with TRBJ1-3; the D gene is possibly TRBD1 (6 bases). The germline gives CDR1 LNHDA, CDR2 SQIVND (reference sequence). This CDR3 is 14 amino acids long. Trimming left V 3 bases short and J 3 bases short, with 9 bases between. In DNA form, the CDR3 reads TGTGCCAGTAGTATGAGGACAGTTGGAAACACCATATATTTT. It encodes CASSMRTVGNTIYF. The full variable domain, completed using reference TRBV19 and TRBJ1-3, is DGGITQSPKYLFRKEGQNVTLSCEQNLNHDAMYWYRQDPGQGLRLIYYSQIVNDFQKGDIAEGYSVSREKKESFPLTVTSAQKNPTAFYLCASSMRTVGNTIYFGEGSWLTVV.

The chain uses TRBV29-1 and TRBJ2-1, with D possibly called TRBD1 or TRBD2 (5 bases each). CDR1 and CDR2 (germline): SQVTM, ANQGSEA. The V end lost 6 bases, the J end lost 3 bases, and 15 bases lay between the germline ends. The CDR3 totals 14 residues. The CDR3 region is CSVEGPGIYNEQFF. The DNA for the CDR3 is TGCAGCGTCGAGGGACCGGGAATCTACAATGAGCAGTTCTTC.

The rearrangement links TRBV4-1 to TRBJ2-7; 13 positions agree with TRBD2. The germline CDR1 and CDR2 sequences are MGHRA and YSYEKL. Trimming cost V 2 bases and J 4 bases; bases outside gene matches: 5. This CDR3 comprises 16 residues. Here the CDR3 DNA reads TGCGCCAGCAGCCAAATCCGGACTAGCGGGGGTTACGAGCAGTACTTC. This encodes CASSQIRTSGGYEQYF.

This chain uses TRBV15 with TRBJ2-1, with D possibly matching TRBD1 (5 bases). Between the trimmed V and J ends, which lost 1 base and 4 bases, there was a span of 26 bases. The CDR3 loop spans 20 amino acids. Germline V gene lookup returns CDR1 LNHNV and CDR2 YYDKDF (reference sequence). The CDR3 nucleotides read TGTGCCACCAGCAGAGCAGAGTTTAGGGGCCTTCAGAATCCATACAATGAGCAGTTCTTC. Translated: CATSRAEFRGLQNPYNEQFF.

A few counts support this clone. This sequence joins TRBV7-9 and TRBJ2-3; unclear D gene. This CDR3 spans 10 amino acids. CDR1 SEHNR and CDR2 FQNEAQ come from the germline V gene (reference sequence). V was shortened by 1 base and J by 7 bases, with 0 bases between the two germline ends. This CDR3 reads CASSLDTQYF. DNA of the CDR3: TGTGCCAGCAGCTTAGATACGCAGTATTTT. Full variable domain (outside the CDR3, taken from reference TRBV7-9 and TRBJ2-3): DTGVSQNPRHKITKRGQNVTFRCDPISEHNRLYWYRQTLGQGPEFLTYFQNEAQLEKSRLLSDRFSAERPKGSFSTLEIQRTEQGDSAMYLCASSLDTQYFGPGTRLTVL.

A few counts support this clone. The chain carries TRBV7-9 and TRBJ2-1; no reliable D call. The CDR3 has 10 residues. CDR1 is SEHNR and CDR2 is FQNEAQ in the germline V gene (reference sequence). Trimming removed 7 bases at V and 8 bases at J, with 6 bases between. The CDR3 nucleotides are TGTGCCAGCACCAGCGATGAGCAGTTCTTC. Its protein product is CASTSDEQFF.

To note about this clone: Other DNA sequences from this sample encode an identical CDR3 as well. The chain combines TRBV29-1 with TRBJ1-5; D gene uncertain. The germline V gene has CDR1 SQVTM and CDR2 ANQGSEA. This CDR3 is built from 14 residues. Trimming took 7 bases from V and 1 from J, leaving 14 bases between them. The chain's CDR3 is CSGVFPRSNQPQHF. The CDR3 DNA follows: TGCAGCGGCGTCTTCCCAAGGAGCAATCAGCCCCAGCATTTT. The whole variable domain, remainder taken from reference TRBV29-1 and TRBJ1-5, is SAVISQKPSRDICQRGTSLTIQCQVDSQVTMMFWYRQQPGQSLTLIATANQGSEATYESGFVIDKFPISRPNLTFSTLTVSNMSPEDSSIYLCSGVFPRSNQPQHFGDGTRLSIL.

This sequence joins TRBV27 and TRBJ2-1; tentatively, D is TRBD1 (5 bases). V lost 1 base and J 7 bases, leaving 11 bases between the germline ends. Germline lookup yields CDR1 MNHEY and CDR2 SMNVEV (reference sequence). The CDR3 totals 14 residues. CDR3 DNA: TGTGCCAGCAGTTTATTCAGGGCGGTAAATGAGCAGTTCTTC. It specifies CASSLFRAVNEQFF.

The J gene is TRBJ2-1, the V gene TRBV18, with TRBD2 matching 8 bases. CDR1 is KGHSH and CDR2 is LQKENI in the germline V gene. Losses at the gene ends were 5 bases for V and 5 bases for J; bases not matched to a gene: 5. CDR3 length equals 14 residues. CDR3 residues: CASSVSGGNNEQFF. In DNA, the CDR3 is TGTGCCAGCTCAGTAAGCGGGGGAAACAATGAGCAGTTCTTC. The full variable domain, rest sourced from reference TRBV18 and TRBJ2-1, is NAGVMQNPRHLVRRRGQEARLRCSPMKGHSHVYWYRQLPEEGLKFMVYLQKENIIDESGMPKERFSAEFPKEGPSILRIQQVVRGDSAAYFCASSVSGGNNEQFFGPGTRLTVL.

V gene TRBV7-4 combines with J gene TRBJ2-5, with 8 bases aligning to TRBD1. Germline CDR1 and CDR2: SGHVT and SQSDAQ. The CDR3 covers 17 residues. The V gene end was trimmed by 5 bases and the J gene end by 5 bases; junction bases not matched to a gene: 16. The CDR3 is CASSPRDRPASLETQYF. CDR3 DNA sequence: TGTGCCAGCAGCCCTAGGGACAGGCCCGCTTCTTTGGAGACCCAGTACTTC. The whole variable domain, remainder taken from reference TRBV7-4 and TRBJ2-5, is GAGVSQSPRYKVAKRGRDVALRCDSISGHVTLYWYRQTLGQGSEVLTYSQSDAQRDKSGRPSGRFSAERPERSVSTLKIQRTEQGDSAVYLCASSPRDRPASLETQYFGPGTRLLVL.

The V and J genes are TRBV29-1 and TRBJ2-5, with D perhaps matching TRBD1 or TRBD2 (6 bases each). The end of the DNA is better explained by TRBJ2-7, so the J call may be wrong. CDR1 is SQVTM and CDR2 is ANQGSEA in the germline V gene. The CDR3 is made up of 15 amino acids. The chain's CDR3 is CSVEDPRDTSYEQYF. The CDR3 DNA reads TGCAGCGTTGAAGACCCGCGGGACACCTCCTACGAGCAGTACTTC.

The chain has TRBV5-1 and TRBJ2-2; 7 nucleotides align to TRBD1. Per the germline V gene, CDR1 is SGHRS and CDR2 is YFSETQ. The V segment lost 3 bases and the J segment 6 bases; nucleotides outside the gene matches: 2. This CDR3 contains 13 residues. This CDR3 is CASSYRGPGELFF. CDR3 bases: TGCGCCAGCAGCTACAGGGGTCCCGGGGAGCTGTTTTTT.

This sequence joins TRBV29-1 and TRBJ2-7; 15 nucleotides align to TRBD2. V lost 2 bases to trimming and J lost 2 bases; unmatched junction nucleotides: 7. Per the germline V gene, CDR1 is SQVTM and CDR2 is ANQGSEA. This CDR3 comprises 17 residues. Here the CDR3 DNA reads TGCAGCGTTGAATTAGGACTAGCGGGAGGGCCACCCTACGAGCAGTACTTC. The encoded protein is CSVELGLAGGPPYEQYF.

The rearrangement links TRBV4-1 to TRBJ2-2; 7 bases agree with TRBD2. The CDR3 length is 17 residues. Germline-derived CDR1 and CDR2 are MGHRA and YSYEKL. V was clipped by 4 bases and J by 6 bases; unmatched bases: 14. The chain's CDR3 is CASSPIPSGSSPGELFF. CDR3 coding DNA: TGCGCCAGCAGCCCGATACCTAGCGGCAGTTCCCCCGGGGAGCTGTTTTTT.

The chain couples TRBV9 to TRBJ2-2, with 12 bases aligning to TRBD2. Germline trimming cut 4 bases from V and 3 bases from J; bases unmatched to any gene: 7. The CDR3 covers 17 residues. Germline-derived CDR1 and CDR2 are SGDLS and YYNGEE. The CDR3 DNA reads as TGTGCCAGCAGCACCCATCGGACTAGCGGGGACACCGGGGAGCTGTTTTTT. Translating gives CASSTHRTSGDTGELFF.